Detailed here is one T cell receptor (beta chain). Its antigen is unidentified. The data originate from a study of T cell responses to AZD1222 COVID-19 vaccine. TCRdb keeps only in-frame clones here, not all; method: immunoSEQ multiplex PCR. Found here are roughly 130,000 clones, roughly 90% of them singletons; the top ten hold 2.5% to 3%. General study points: Only a handful of people who got AZD1222 tested seropositive at baseline.

The sequences come from peripheral blood, collected on day 0 of AZD1222 vaccination. The source of this sequence is an adult in good health.

In DNA form, the CDR3 reads TGTGCCAGCAACAAAAATCAGCCCCAGCATTTT. Translation: CASNKNQPQHF. The chain links TRBV6-5 to TRBJ1-5; D remains unclear. This CDR3 is 11 amino acids long. The germline CDR1 and CDR2 sequences are MNHEY and SVGAGI. The V and J ends lost 7 bases and 4 bases respectively, with 5 bases between them.